This note documents a single TCR beta chain sequence. The CDR3 consists of 17 residues. In germline, CDR1 is MDHEN, CDR2 SYDVKM. Trimming cost V 7 bases and J 8 bases, with 29 bases left between them. Isolated PBMCs totaled at least 6 million in each sample. Primed by a sample-barcoded 5' primer and a J-beta primer mix, a second PCR proceeded for about 7 to 11 cycles. One entry per CDR3 protein, called by TCRdb with MiXCR from the 5' RACE reads. The data show about 1.6 million distinct CDR3 sequences, about 31% seen once. This sample was taken from a study of blood T cells in healthy people across ages.

The source of this sequence is a woman aged 25 to 39 in good health. The sample comprised blood. The J gene is TRBJ1-2, the V gene TRBV28; perhaps TRBD1 as D (5 bases). The CDR3 protein is CASIPAGTLPRYHGYTF. The CDR3 DNA sequence: TGTGCCAGCATCCCCGCCGGGACCCTTCCCCGATATCACGGCTACACCTTC.